This T cell receptor (beta chain) was identified in a study of blood T cell repertoires in COVID-19. On the study more broadly: COVID-19 samples from acute and convalescent phases originated in the United States, Italy and Spain.

The repertoire was sequenced with immunoSEQ multiplex PCR; TCRdb's copy has only in-frame clones and lacks some. The table includes roughly 100,000 clones, over 75% detected once. Losses at the gene ends were 8 bases for V and 8 bases for J; bases not matched to a gene: 9. The CDR3 runs to 13 residues. Per germline, CDR1 MDHEN and CDR2 SYDVKM. The rearrangement joins TRBV28 to TRBJ1-2; 9 positions match TRBD1. The receptor comes from a human donor in a cohort sampled during active COVID-19. Material for sequencing was peripheral blood. The chain's CDR3 is CASGTGSLGGYTF. The CDR3 DNA follows: TGTGCCAGCGGGACAGGGTCATTGGGAGGCTACACCTTC.